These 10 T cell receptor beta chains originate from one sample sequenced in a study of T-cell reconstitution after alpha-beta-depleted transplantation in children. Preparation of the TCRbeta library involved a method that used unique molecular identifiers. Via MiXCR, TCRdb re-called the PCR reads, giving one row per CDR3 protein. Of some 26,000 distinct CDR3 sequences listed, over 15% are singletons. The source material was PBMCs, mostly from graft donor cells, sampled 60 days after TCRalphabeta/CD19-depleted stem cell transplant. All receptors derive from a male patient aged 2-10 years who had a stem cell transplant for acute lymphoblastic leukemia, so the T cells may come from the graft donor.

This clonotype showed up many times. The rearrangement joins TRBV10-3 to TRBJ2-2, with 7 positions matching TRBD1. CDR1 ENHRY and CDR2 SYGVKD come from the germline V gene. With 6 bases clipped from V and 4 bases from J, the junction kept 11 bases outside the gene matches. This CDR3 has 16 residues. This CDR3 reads CAIRESPDRATGELFF. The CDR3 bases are TGTGCCATCAGAGAGAGCCCCGACAGGGCCACCGGGGAGCTGTTTTTT.

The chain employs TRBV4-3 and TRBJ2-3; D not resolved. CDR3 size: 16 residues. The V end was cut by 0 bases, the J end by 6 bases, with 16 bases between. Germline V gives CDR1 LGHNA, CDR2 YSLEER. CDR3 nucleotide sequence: TGCGCCAGCAGCCAAGAGTGGGCTTCTGGGTGGGATACGCAGTATTTT. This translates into CASSQEWASGWDTQYF.

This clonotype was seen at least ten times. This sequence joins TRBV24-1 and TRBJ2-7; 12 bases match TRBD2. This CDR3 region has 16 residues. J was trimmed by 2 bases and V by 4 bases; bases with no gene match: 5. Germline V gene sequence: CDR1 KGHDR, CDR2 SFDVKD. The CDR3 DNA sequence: TGTGCCACCAGTGAGGATAGGACTAGCGGGACCTACGAGCAGTACTTC. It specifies CATSEDRTSGTYEQYF.

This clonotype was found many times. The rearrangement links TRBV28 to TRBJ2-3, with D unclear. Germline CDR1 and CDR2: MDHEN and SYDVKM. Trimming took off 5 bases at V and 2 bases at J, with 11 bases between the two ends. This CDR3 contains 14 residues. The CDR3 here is CASSRGGLTDTQYF. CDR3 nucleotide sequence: TGTGCCAGCAGTCGCGGCGGTCTCACAGATACGCAGTATTTT.

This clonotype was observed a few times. Here the CDR3 reads CASSYSAGWDGELFF. CDR3 coding DNA: TGTGCCAGCAGTTACAGTGCGGGGTGGGACGGGGAGCTGTTTTTT. The chain carries TRBV6-5 and TRBJ2-2, with a weak D call TRBD2 (6 bases). The CDR3 totals 15 residues. Germline CDR1 reads MNHEY; CDR2 reads SVGAGI. Trimming shortened V by 2 bases and J by 7 bases, and 14 bases separated the two germline ends.

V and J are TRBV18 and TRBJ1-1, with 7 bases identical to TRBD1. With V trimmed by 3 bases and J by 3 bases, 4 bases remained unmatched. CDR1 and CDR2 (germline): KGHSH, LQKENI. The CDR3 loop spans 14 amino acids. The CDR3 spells CASSPSGGDTEAFF. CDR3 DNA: TGTGCCAGCTCACCCTCAGGGGGGGACACTGAAGCTTTCTTT.

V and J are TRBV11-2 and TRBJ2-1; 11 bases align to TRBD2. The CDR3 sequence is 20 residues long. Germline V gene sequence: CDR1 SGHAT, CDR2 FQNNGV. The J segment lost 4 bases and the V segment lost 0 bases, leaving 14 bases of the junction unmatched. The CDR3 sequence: CASSLDRLAGRGGLYNEQFF. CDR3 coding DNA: TGTGCCAGCAGCTTAGATCGACTAGCGGGGAGAGGGGGCCTATACAATGAGCAGTTCTTC.

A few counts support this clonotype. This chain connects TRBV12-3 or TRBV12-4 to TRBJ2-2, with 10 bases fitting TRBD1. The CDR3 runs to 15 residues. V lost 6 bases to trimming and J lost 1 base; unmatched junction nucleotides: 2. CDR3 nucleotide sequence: TGTGCCAGCAGGCGGGACAGGGGGAACACCGGGGAGCTGTTTTTT. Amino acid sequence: CASRRDRGNTGELFF.

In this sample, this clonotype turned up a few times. The CDR3 bases are TGCAGTGCTAGAGAACCTAGCGGGAGTTTTGACGAGCAGTACTTC. Translating it yields CSAREPSGSFDEQYF. J is TRBJ2-7 and V is TRBV20-1, with TRBD2 matching over 10 bases. The ends lost 0 bases at V and 5 bases at J; junction bases unmatched: 7. Looked up from germline, CDR1 is DFQATT and CDR2 is SNEGSKA (reference sequence). This CDR3 has 15 amino acids.

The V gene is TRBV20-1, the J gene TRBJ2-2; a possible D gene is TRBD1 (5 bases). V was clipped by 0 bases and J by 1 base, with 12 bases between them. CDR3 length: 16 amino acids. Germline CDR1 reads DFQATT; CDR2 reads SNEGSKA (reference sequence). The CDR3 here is CSARDLGRVNTGELFF. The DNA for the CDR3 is TGCAGTGCTAGAGATCTCGGCAGGGTGAACACCGGGGAGCTGTTTTTT.